Listed below are T cell receptor beta chains from one sample, sequenced in a study of Graves' ophthalmopathy and Graves' hyperthyroidism. TCRdb itself ran the multiplex PCR reads through MiXCR, one entry per CDR3 protein. This sample has 500,000 to 800,000 distinct CDR3 sequences, with about two fifths found just once. Input material: peripheral blood. These receptors all stem from an adult man with Graves' ophthalmopathy. The conserved cysteine and the conserved F or W are not part of the CDR3 here. D genes are given only for firm matches.

d_call j_call v_call cdr3_aa
TRBD1 TRBJ1-3 TRBV10-3 AIRGQGNTIY
NA TRBJ1-1 TRBV20-1 SASVGVVNTEAF
NA TRBJ2-7 TRBV9 ASRVGGGGPYEQY
NA TRBJ1-6 TRBV10-1 ASSESAGTLGNSPLH
NA TRBJ2-3 TRBV10-3 AISATTDTQY
NA TRBJ2-7 TRBV18 ASSSWDGSSYEQY
NA TRBJ1-2 TRBV25-1 ASSARPPGRGNYGYT
NA NA TRBV7-9 ASSLAEEARNEQF
TRBD1 TRBJ1-1 TRBV20-1 SHRGTGNTEAF
NA TRBJ2-7 TRBV7-9 ASSSPRGPPYEQY
TRBD2 TRBJ2-7 TRBV7-9 ASSQGSGGANEQY